Below are 4 T cell receptor beta chains sequenced from a single sample in a study of molecular identifiers for immune sequencing clone quantification. Each CDR3 protein gets one entry after TCRdb re-called the PCR reads with MiXCR. The data contain hundreds of thousands of distinct CDR3 sequences, around 25% of them singletons. Sequencing used naive CD8+ T cells from blood, with Jurkat cell RNA spiked in. Noted subset: FACS-sorted CD8+CD4-CCR7+CD45RA+ naive T cells. Receptor source: a human donor in good health. Some libraries in this study had Jurkat cell RNA spiked in.

This clonotype was picked up many times. This chain's CDR3 is CASSDRLAGNQETQYF. The CDR3 DNA sequence: TGTGCCAGCAGTGATAGACTAGCGGGGAATCAAGAGACCCAGTACTTC. This sequence joins TRBV2 and TRBJ2-5, with 11 bases that match TRBD2. The germline V gene has CDR1 SNHLY and CDR2 FYNNEI. The CDR3 is 16 residues long. The V gene end was trimmed by 3 bases and the J gene end by 2 bases; junction bases not matched to a gene: 5.

At least ten counts were recorded for this clonotype. The chain uses TRBV6-2 or TRBV6-3 and TRBJ1-2; TRBD1 matches 7 bases. This CDR3 has 14 residues. The germline CDR1 and CDR2 sequences are MNHEY and SVGEGT. V was clipped by 4 bases and J by 4 bases; unmatched bases: 6. The CDR3 protein is CASSSPGQTYGYTF. DNA of the CDR3: TGTGCCAGCAGTTCACCGGGACAGACCTATGGCTACACCTTC.

This chain links TRBV4-3 with TRBJ2-7; TRBD2 is a possible D gene (6 bases). Trimming took 0 bases from V and 0 from J, leaving 18 bases between them. This CDR3 is 18 amino acids long. Per the germline V gene, CDR1 is LGHNA and CDR2 is YSLEER. This chain's CDR3 is CASSQDATGVAASYEQYF. The CDR3 DNA reads as TGCGCCAGCAGCCAAGATGCCACGGGGGTAGCGGCCTCCTACGAGCAGTACTTC.

This clonotype appeared a few times. The V and J genes are TRBV7-2 and TRBJ2-5, with 8 bases matching TRBD2. Germline CDR1 reads SGHTA; CDR2 reads FQGNSA. V lost 2 bases, J lost 1 base, and 6 bases stayed unmatched. This CDR3 comprises 16 residues. The chain's CDR3 is CASSLILLAAQETQYF. The CDR3 nucleotides are TGTGCCAGCAGCTTAATTTTACTAGCGGCCCAAGAGACCCAGTACTTC.